This T cell receptor beta chain was identified during a study of T cells in Graves' hyperthyroidism and ophthalmopathy. Amplified TCR beta CDR3 regions derived from RNA transcripts. An initial round of RT-PCR targeting the TCR CDR3 relied on the HTBI primer set. Using its own MiXCR run on the multiplex PCR reads, TCRdb lists one record per CDR3 protein. The repertoire holds fewer than 110,000 distinct CDR3 sequences, approximately 16% seen once, with 35% to 50% in the top ten. In patients aged 18 to 65, hyperthyroidism was newly diagnosed, with duration under 2 months. A roughly 9.3 ml volume of fresh peripheral blood provided the PBMCs. Germline assignment: CDR1 MNHEY and CDR2 SVGEGT. The V end lost 5 bases, the J end lost 4 bases, and 9 bases lay between the germline ends. This CDR3 has 13 residues. This clonotype was seen repeatedly, ten times or more. Its specificity is not known. Study-wide results and limits: The majority of expanded thyroid clonotypes above 0.001 also appeared in blood.

The TCR originated in a woman aged 45-65 years with Graves' hyperthyroidism. The chain joins TRBV6-2 or TRBV6-3 to TRBJ2-1, with no clear D. Sequencing used blood. CDR3 nucleotides: TGTGCCAGCAGTGAGGTGCTGTACAATGAGCAGTTCTTC. It codes for CASSEVLYNEQFF.